This TCR beta chain was captured in a study of response to subunit inactivated influenza vaccine. TCRdb used MiXCR to reprocess the RT-PCR reads, holding one entry per CDR3 protein. The sample has around 750,000 distinct CDR3 sequences, around 20% seen once; the top ten hold approximately 10%. The CDR3 has 15 residues. Germline-derived CDR1 and CDR2 are LGHNA and YNFKEQ. V gave up 0 bases and J gave up 4 bases, with 9 bases separating them. Sequencing was performed on PBMCs from blood, taken 5 to 6 days after vaccination. The chain couples TRBV4-2 to TRBJ2-2, with no clear D. This receptor was taken from a man aged 50 or older who received an inactivated influenza vaccine. CDR3 region: CASSQDGSCTGELFF. In DNA form, the CDR3 reads TGTGCCAGCAGCCAAGATGGCTCGTGCACCGGGGAGCTGTTTTTT.